Shown below are 10 T cell receptor beta chains from a single sample sequenced in a study of T cell changes during pregnancy in multiple sclerosis (dated by TCRdb to about 2019). Receptor amplification or capture employed the immunoSEQ multiplex PCR assay. TCRdb stores this immuneACCESS table with in-frame sequences only. Part of the clones is absent; in the studies checked, under half of the shortfall reflects unresolved V genes, and no reason is known for the rest. Across this sample there are under 30,000 clones, with about 88% seen only once. Approximately 6.9% of the sample is in the top ten clones. The sample here was CD8+ T cells from peripheral blood mononuclear cells, taken in the second trimester of pregnancy. The source is a female donor with multiple sclerosis, enrolled in a pregnancy study.

This clone was seen just once. This sequence joins TRBV28 and TRBJ1-2; perhaps TRBD1 as D (6 bases). The germline V and J ends were trimmed by 5 bases and 6 bases, with 22 bases remaining between them. This CDR3 comprises 16 residues. Per germline, CDR1 MDHEN and CDR2 SYDVKM. The CDR3 protein is CASSQLLRGSEDGYTF. The CDR3 DNA is TGTGCCAGCAGTCAATTACTCAGGGGTTCGGAGGATGGCTACACCTTC.

The table lists this clone with a few counts. The chain joins TRBV30 to TRBJ1-1; 8 positions match TRBD1. The CDR3 covers 16 residues. Germline-derived CDR1 and CDR2 are GTSNPN and SVGIG (reference sequence). The J segment lost 3 bases and the V segment lost 0 bases, leaving 9 bases of the junction unmatched. The CDR3 region has the DNA TGTGCCTGGAGTGTCGGGACAGGTTTTATCGACACTGAAGCTTTCTTT. Protein: CAWSVGTGFIDTEAFF.

DNA for the CDR3: TGTGCCAGCAGCCCCGTAGTGACCGGGGAGCTGTTTTTT. Translation gives CASSPVVTGELFF. The chain links TRBV7-9 to TRBJ2-2; D remains ambiguous. Trimming took 5 bases from V and 5 from J, leaving 9 bases between them. This CDR3 has 13 residues. Germline V gene lookup returns CDR1 SEHNR and CDR2 FQNEAQ (reference sequence).

The genes are TRBV4-3 and TRBJ2-7, with TRBD2 matching 7 bases. V lost 0 bases, J lost 5 bases, and 7 bases stayed unmatched. The CDR3 spans 15 residues. Per germline, CDR1 LGHNA and CDR2 YSLEER. This CDR3 reads CASSQDGAGIDEQYF. As DNA, the CDR3 is TGCGCCAGCAGCCAAGACGGAGCGGGGATCGACGAGCAGTACTTC.

The chain combines TRBV4-3 with TRBJ2-2; 7 positions agree with TRBD2. Germline V gives CDR1 LGHNA, CDR2 YSLEER. This CDR3 region has 18 residues. The ends lost 5 bases at V and 1 base at J; junction bases unmatched: 13. The CDR3 region is CASSESPNGGGNTGELFF. The CDR3 coding sequence is TGCGCCAGCAGCGAATCACCTAATGGGGGGGGGAACACCGGGGAGCTGTTTTTT.

The rearrangement uses TRBV30 and TRBJ1-4; 7 positions agree with TRBD1. There are 14 residues in the CDR3. CDR1 and CDR2 from the germline V gene are GTSNPN and SVGIG (reference sequence). J lost 4 bases, V lost 0 bases, and 2 bases had no gene match. The CDR3: CAWSVGTDNEKLFF. CDR3 coding DNA: TGTGCCTGGAGTGTAGGGACAGATAATGAAAAACTGTTTTTT.

The chain recombines TRBV25-1 with TRBJ2-7; D not certain. This CDR3 region has 13 residues. V lost 6 bases and J lost 3, with 12 bases in between. Germline CDR1 and CDR2: MGHDK and SYGVNS. The CDR3 DNA reads as TGTGCCAGCAGGGGCTTCAGTTACTACGAGCAGTACTTC. It encodes CASRGFSYYEQYF.

The gene calls are TRBV5-1 and TRBJ2-7; the D gene is possibly TRBD1 (5 bases). Germline CDR1 is SGHRS and CDR2 is YFSETQ. V lost 0 bases and J 2 bases, leaving 12 bases between the germline ends. The CDR3 is 15 residues long. The CDR3 DNA reads as TGCGCCAGCAGCTTGGAGGCAGGGAACCCCTACGAGCAGTACTTC. Residues: CASSLEAGNPYEQYF.

A single count supports this clone. The chain joins TRBV11-2 to TRBJ2-7, with D maybe TRBD1 (6 bases). Germline CDR1 is SGHAT and CDR2 is FQNNGV. V lost 1 base, J lost 9 bases, and 13 bases lay in between. The CDR3 extends over 13 amino acids. CDR3 loop: CASSLVGAASQYF. The CDR3 DNA is TGTGCCAGCAGCTTAGTGGGGGCAGCCTCGCAGTACTTC.

The DNA for the CDR3 is TGTGCCAGCAGCCCGTACACGGGAAACCAACCAGGAGAGACCCAGTACTTC. Its protein is CASSPYTGNQPGETQYF. The chain employs TRBV7-7 and TRBJ2-5; tentatively, D is TRBD2 (5 bases). The CDR3 loop spans 17 amino acids. The V end was cut by 5 bases, the J end by 4 bases, with 23 bases between. The V gene's germline CDR1 is SSHAT and CDR2 FNYEAQ (reference sequence).